This T cell receptor beta chain stems from a study of T cell responses to AZD1222 COVID-19 vaccine. Study findings and constraints: No repertoire was sampled before or during the peak T cell response, only after it. Baseline seropositives among AZD1222 recipients totaled only 6 or 7.

As for this clone: The antigen is unknown.

Data came from immunoSEQ multiplex PCR; TCRdb stores just in-frame clones and leaves some out. The table includes 150,000 to 200,000 clones, approximately 93% detected once. The V end was cut by 0 bases, the J end by 7 bases, with 15 bases between. The germline gives CDR1 SNHLY, CDR2 FYNNEI. This CDR3 has 15 residues. Sequenced here: peripheral blood, sampled 28 days after the second AZD1222 dose. The chain uses TRBV2 and TRBJ2-5; D remains ambiguous. The clonotype originates from an adult who received the AZD1222 COVID-19 vaccine. CDR3 amino acids: CASSEAVPAARTQYF. CDR3 sequence (DNA): TGTGCCAGCAGTGAAGCGGTACCGGCGGCAAGGACCCAGTACTTC.